This T cell receptor (beta chain) comes out of a study of T cells expressing NK-cell markers. Study details: Each TCR beta repertoire originated in sorted T cells that were CD3+CD56+NKG2C+, CD3+CD56+NKG2C- or CD3+CD56-NKG2C+.

Broader study findings: Clarity on HCMV specificity was lacking for the expanded NKG2C+ T cell clones. In more than five donors, dominant CD3+CD56+NKG2C+ clonotypes ranked among the top 10 CD8+ clonotypes. Where a handful of donors were concerned, these clonotypes also led the CD3+CD56-NKG2C+ fraction.

Regarding this clonotype: What it binds is unknown.

TCRdb re-called the 5' RACE reads; one entry per CDR3 protein, DNA not given. The specimen's table records roughly 390,000 distinct CDR3 sequences. The material sequenced was blood T cells: a sorted CD56 or NKG2C T cell subset, CD4+ or CD8+ T cells, or bulk PBMC T cells (not recorded which). This clonotype was obtained from a man between 18 and 69 years old in good health.

CDR3 in amino acids: CASSYSEIQHF. The rearrangement links TRBV6-6 to TRBJ1-5. The CDR3 spans 11 residues. Germline CDR1 MNHNY, CDR2 SVGAGI (reference sequence).